The present TCR beta chain was sequenced within a study of post-analysis software for immune sequencing data. Study summary: Relapsing-remitting, secondary progressive and progressive-relapsing forms made up the multiple sclerosis disease courses. Study findings and constraints: Patients showed TRBV5-6, TRBV5-1 and TRBV20-1 among 4 or 5 TRBV segments more frequent than in controls.

As regards this clonotype: The antigen is undetermined.

Unique molecular identifiers tagged the TCR beta cDNA libraries. One entry per CDR3 protein, called by TCRdb with MiXCR from the PCR reads. The data hold around 440,000 distinct CDR3 sequences, with around 40% observed a single time. Between the trimmed V and J ends, which lost 3 bases and 2 bases, there was a span of 11 bases. This CDR3 is built from 14 residues. The chain employs TRBV12-3 or TRBV12-4 and TRBJ2-7; D unresolved. Specimen: blood. The sequence came from a girl aged 10 to 17 with multiple sclerosis. The CDR3 DNA reads TGTGCCAGCAGTTTGAGCGTATTAACCTACGAGCAGTACTTC. Translated: CASSLSVLTYEQYF.